Following are 28 T cell receptor beta chains from one sample sequenced in a study of TIL therapy for anti-PD-1-resistant metastatic lung cancer. Sequencing used immunoSEQ v3. Clones were read by immunoSEQ multiplex PCR, and TCRdb kept only the in-frame ones, dropping some. The table includes roughly 7,000 clones, about 61% detected once. Time point meaning: pre-treatment sample, taken before nivolumab and TIL therapy. The tumor samples were excised metastases, mostly pleural nodules or supraclavicular lymph nodes. This material consisted of tumor tissue, taken at baseline. Source of these receptors: a person aged 25 to 85 with non-small cell lung cancer.

This chain links TRBV2 with TRBJ2-4; D is perhaps TRBD2 (5 bases). This CDR3 spans 14 amino acids. CDR1 is SNHLY and CDR2 is FYNNEI in the germline V gene. Trimming stripped 5 bases from V and 8 bases from J, with 16 bases between. Here the CDR3 reads CASSPSTLLYIQYF. CDR3 nucleotide sequence: TGTGCCAGCAGTCCTAGCACTCTGTTGTACATTCAGTACTTC.

This sequence joins TRBV19 and TRBJ2-7, with TRBD2 as a possible D gene (5 bases). The germline V gene encodes CDR1 LNHDA and CDR2 SQIVND (reference sequence). V lost 7 bases to trimming and J lost 0 bases, with 13 bases between them. This CDR3 region has 14 residues. The CDR3 DNA sequence: TGTGCCAGTAAGCGCGGGCTGAGCTCCTACGAGCAGTACTTC. Its translation is CASKRGLSSYEQYF.

This clone has more than one count but fewer than ten. This chain connects TRBV2 to TRBJ2-1; D unclear. Germline CDR1 is SNHLY and CDR2 is FYNNEI. The CDR3 covers 15 residues. With 5 bases removed from V and 1 base from J, the gap between germline ends came to 12 bases. Written as DNA, the CDR3 is TGTGCCAGCAGTAAACTTGCCTCTTCCTACAATGAGCAGTTCTTC. Translated: CASSKLASSYNEQFF.

The DNA for the CDR3 is TGTGCCTGGAGTGTCGGGGGTGCCGGGGGAGATACGCAGTATTTT. Translation: CAWSVGGAGGDTQYF. The chain links TRBV30 to TRBJ2-3; tentative D call: TRBD2 (6 bases). The V and J ends lost 0 bases and 5 bases respectively, with 15 bases between them. In germline, CDR1 is GTSNPN, CDR2 SVGIG (reference sequence). CDR3 length: 15 residues.

The chain has TRBV19 and TRBJ2-1, with 11 positions matching TRBD2. There are 14 residues in the CDR3. CDR1 is LNHDA, CDR2 SQIVND, per germline (reference sequence). Losses at the gene ends were 4 bases for V and 12 bases for J; bases not matched to a gene: 8. CDR3 protein: CASSTPGLAVPQFF. CDR3 bases: TGTGCCAGTAGTACCCCGGGACTAGCGGTGCCGCAGTTCTTC.

The chain couples TRBV7-8 to TRBJ2-3, with D uncertain. Germline V gives CDR1 SGHVS, CDR2 FQNEAQ. The V end was cut by 5 bases, the J end by 3 bases, with 9 bases between. The CDR3 runs 13 residues. CDR3 DNA sequence: TGTGCCAGCAGCCGGCGAAGGACAGATACGCAGTATTTT. As protein: CASSRRRTDTQYF.

In its sample, this clone is large. V and J are TRBV6-4 and TRBJ2-3; no firm D call. The CDR3 length is 13 residues. Germline assignment: CDR1 MRHNA and CDR2 SNTAGT. V was pared by 4 bases and J by 0 bases, with 5 bases between. The CDR3 DNA is TGTGCCAGCAGTGGGGCTAGCACAGATACGCAGTATTTT. This encodes CASSGASTDTQYF.

This chain joins TRBV6-5 and TRBJ2-2; tentatively, D is TRBD1 or TRBD2 (6 bases each). Germline V gene data show CDR1 as MNHEY and CDR2 as SVGAGI. This CDR3 is 14 amino acids long. V was clipped by 2 bases and J by 8 bases, with 12 bases between them. CDR3 amino acids: CASSYGGLAGELFF. The CDR3 DNA is TGTGCCAGCAGTTACGGGGGGCTAGCGGGGGAGCTGTTTTTT.

The V and J genes are TRBV6-5 and TRBJ2-7; a weak D match, TRBD1 (6 bases). The length of the CDR3 is 14 residues. Germline assignment: CDR1 MNHEY and CDR2 SVGAGI. V was cut by 5 bases and J by 7 bases, with 18 bases left in between. Here the CDR3 reads CASSTGQSYEEQYF. The DNA of the CDR3 is TGTGCCAGCAGTACCGGACAGTCCTACGAGGAGCAGTACTTC.

This clone has only one observation. The rearrangement uses TRBV7-9 and TRBJ2-3; 15 nucleotides line up with TRBD2. The length of the CDR3 is 17 residues. V shed 5 bases, J shed 1 base, and the junction held 4 bases outside the gene matches. Germline V gene lookup returns CDR1 SEHNR and CDR2 FQNEAQ (reference sequence). The DNA of the CDR3 is TGTGCCAGCAGCCCGGGACTAGCGGGAGGACGCACAGATACGCAGTATTTT. Encoded protein: CASSPGLAGGRTDTQYF.

This clone has only a few counts. The chain combines TRBV2 with TRBJ2-1, with a possible D match to TRBD2 (5 bases). The ends were cut back, 11 bases at V and 9 bases at J, with 17 bases in the middle. Germline assignment: CDR1 SNHLY and CDR2 FYNNEI. The CDR3 is 12 amino acids. The CDR3 coding sequence is TGTGCCTCACGATACGAGGGCGCTGAGCAGTTCTTC. Its translation is CASRYEGAEQFF.

This clone was recorded a few times. The chain uses TRBV28 and TRBJ1-5; TRBD1 might be the D (6 bases). V lost 2 bases, J lost 7 bases, and 21 bases lay in between. Germline V gives CDR1 MDHEN, CDR2 SYDVKM. The CDR3 has 17 amino acids. CDR3 DNA: TGTGCCAGCAGTTTAGGGTTACCGGGGGCTCTTGGCCAGCCCCAGCATTTT. Amino acid sequence: CASSLGLPGALGQPQHF.

The chain is built from TRBV6-5 and TRBJ2-5; tentatively, D is TRBD2 (5 bases). Trimming cost V 6 bases and J 1 base, with 15 bases left between them. The CDR3 runs 15 residues. The germline gives CDR1 MNHEY, CDR2 SVGAGI. Here the CDR3 DNA reads TGTGCCAGCAGGCAATCAAGCGGTCGCCAAGAGACCCAGTACTTC. It encodes CASRQSSGRQETQYF.

This clone has a handful of counts. The CDR3 reads CASTVGWAVSTDTQYF. CDR3 coding DNA: TGTGCCAGCACCGTAGGGTGGGCAGTAAGCACAGATACGCAGTATTTT. The chain employs TRBV5-4 and TRBJ2-3; D ambiguous. Germline CDR1 SGHNT, CDR2 YYREEE (reference sequence). The CDR3 has 16 amino acids. With 6 bases removed from V and 0 bases from J, the gap between germline ends came to 17 bases.

V gene TRBV30 combines with J gene TRBJ2-5; D possibly corresponds to TRBD2 (6 bases). The CDR3 sequence is 12 residues long. In germline, CDR1 is GTSNPN, CDR2 SVGIG (reference sequence). Trimming pared 4 bases from V and 5 bases from J, leaving 11 bases between. CDR3 coding DNA: TGTGCCTGGAACGCGGGGTTGGAGACCCAGTACTTC. Protein: CAWNAGLETQYF.

The gene calls are TRBV6-4 and TRBJ2-1, with D possibly being TRBD2 (5 bases). V dropped 0 bases and J dropped 3 bases, with 9 bases sitting between them. The CDR3 extends over 15 amino acids. Germline-derived CDR1 and CDR2 are MRHNA and SNTAGT. CDR3 sequence: CASSDSSGDYNEQFF. The DNA for the CDR3 is TGTGCCAGCAGTGACTCATCCGGGGACTACAATGAGCAGTTCTTC.

V usage is TRBV2 and J usage is TRBJ2-7; no reliable D call. The V and J ends lost 5 bases and 5 bases respectively, with 19 bases between them. This CDR3 has 15 amino acids. Germline V gives CDR1 SNHLY, CDR2 FYNNEI. The CDR3 region has the DNA TGTGCCAGCAGTTTTAGGACGAACGCCCGAGACGAGCAGTACTTC. Amino acids: CASSFRTNARDEQYF.

This clone was counted between two and nine times. The rearrangement joins TRBV29-1 to TRBJ1-2, with a weak D call TRBD1 (6 bases). The CDR3 consists of 14 residues. Germline V gene lookup returns CDR1 SQVTM and CDR2 ANQGSEA. V was clipped by 1 base and J by 4 bases, with 13 bases between them. Written as DNA, the CDR3 is TGCAGCGTTGAAGGACAGGTATCGGGCTATGGCTACACCTTC. As protein: CSVEGQVSGYGYTF.

The CDR3 nucleotides read TGTGCCAGCAGTGACAGGGACACCGGGGAGCTGTTTTTT. Amino acid sequence: CASSDRDTGELFF. V usage is TRBV6-4 and J usage is TRBJ2-2; unclear D gene. The germline V gene has CDR1 MRHNA and CDR2 SNTAGT. The CDR3 sequence is 13 residues long. Trimming removed 2 bases at V and 3 bases at J, with 4 bases between.

CDR3 bases: TGTGCCAGCAGCCGCCGTGGGACTAGCGGGGGATCCCAAGAGACCCAGTACTTC. As protein: CASSRRGTSGGSQETQYF. The chain uses TRBV3-1 (or the pseudogene TRBV3-2) and TRBJ2-5; 14 bases are a match to TRBD2. The V and J ends lost 4 bases and 1 base, in that order; junction bases with no gene match: 8. Germline V gene lookup returns CDR1 LGHDT and CDR2 YNNKEL (reference sequence). This CDR3 has 18 residues.

This clone was detected only once. This rearrangement joins TRBV19 to TRBJ2-1, with 7 nucleotides matching TRBD1. The CDR3 contains 16 residues. V dropped 5 bases and J dropped 0; count of bases not matched to a gene: 7. Germline V gives CDR1 LNHDA, CDR2 SQIVND (reference sequence). CDR3 region: CASSSQGVASYNEQFF. The CDR3 DNA reads as TGTGCCAGTAGTTCCCAGGGGGTGGCCTCCTACAATGAGCAGTTCTTC.

Here the CDR3 DNA reads TGTGCCATCAGTGATCGAGGGAGAAAGAATGAGCAGTTCTTC. Residues: CAISDRGRKNEQFF. The rearrangement joins TRBV10-3 to TRBJ2-1; D perhaps matches TRBD2 (5 bases). CDR3 size: 14 residues. CDR1 and CDR2 (germline): ENHRY, SYGVKD. V was cut by 3 bases and J by 7 bases, with 13 bases left in between.

The chain has TRBV2 and TRBJ1-1, with TRBD1 matching over 7 bases. CDR1 SNHLY and CDR2 FYNNEI come from the germline V gene. The CDR3 covers 12 residues. J lost 11 bases, V lost 0 bases, and 3 bases had no gene match. The CDR3 sequence: CASSEATGRAFF. The CDR3 DNA is TGTGCCAGCAGTGAAGCGACAGGGCGGGCTTTCTTT.

The chain recombines TRBV28 with TRBJ1-2; tentatively, D is TRBD1 (6 bases). CDR1 and CDR2 from the germline V gene are MDHEN and SYDVKM. This CDR3 has 11 residues. The germline V and J ends were trimmed by 4 bases and 7 bases, with 7 bases remaining between them. CDR3 in amino acids: CASSYRAGYTF. CDR3 bases: TGTGCCAGCAGTTACAGGGCTGGCTACACCTTC.

The chain uses TRBV9 and TRBJ1-1, with D perhaps TRBD1 (6 bases). Per the germline V gene, CDR1 is SGDLS and CDR2 is YYNGEE. V was cut by 2 bases and J by 5 bases, with 28 bases left in between. CDR3 length equals 19 residues. The DNA of the CDR3 is TGTGCCAGCAGCGTCCTTGGGGTGGTTGACAGGCGGGTTGGTACTGAAGCTTTCTTT. This encodes CASSVLGVVDRRVGTEAFF.

The V call is TRBV28, the J call TRBJ2-7; D gene ambiguous. The CDR3 has 11 amino acids. Germline CDR1 is MDHEN and CDR2 is SYDVKM. With 3 bases removed from V and 3 bases from J, the gap between germline ends came to 3 bases. CDR3 in amino acids: CASSFIYEQYF. CDR3 sequence (DNA): TGTGCCAGCAGTTTTATCTACGAGCAGTACTTC.

The rearrangement joins TRBV5-1 to TRBJ2-4, with a tentative D call TRBD1 (6 bases). V gave up 0 bases and J gave up 1 base, with 11 bases separating them. This CDR3 spans 16 amino acids. The germline CDR1 and CDR2 sequences are SGHRS and YFSETQ. For the CDR3, the DNA is TGCGCCAGCAGCTTGGAGGGGGTCGTGGCCAAAAACATTCAGTACTTC. It encodes CASSLEGVVAKNIQYF.

V usage is TRBV25-1 and J usage is TRBJ1-2; D remains ambiguous. This CDR3 is built from 14 residues. Germline CDR1 and CDR2: MGHDK and SYGVNS. V was cut by 10 bases and J by 0 bases, with 15 bases left in between. CDR3 nucleotide sequence: TGTGCCACCCCCCAAGGGCCCCCTAACTATGGCTACACCTTC. It codes for CATPQGPPNYGYTF.